The 4 T cell receptor beta chains below were found in one sample sequenced in a study of beta chain features in type 1 diabetes. Study-wide results and caveats: Type 1 diabetes patients had TCRB CDR3s that were shorter (moderately but significantly so) in all four CD4+ subsets.

What these receptors recognize is not known. The authors reverse transcribed all of the isolated RNA, so sequencing captured expressed TCRB transcripts. Clones were read by immunoSEQ multiplex PCR, and TCRdb kept only the in-frame ones, dropping some. The table includes 640,000 or so clones, 13% detected once. Sequencing was carried out using naive CD4+ T cells from blood. These receptors were taken from a man in his late teens or twenties with type 1 diabetes.

This chain uses TRBV13 with TRBJ2-5, with D tentatively TRBD2 (5 bases). Trimming took 2 bases from V and 11 from J, leaving 21 bases between them. CDR1 and CDR2 (germline): PRHDT, FYEKMQ (reference sequence). The CDR3 has 15 amino acids. CDR3 residues: CASSLRVTPGKEQYF. CDR3 DNA sequence: TGTGCCAGCAGCTTAAGGGTGACGCCGGGGAAGGAGCAGTACTTC.

This clone was detected only a few times. This sequence joins TRBV11-3 and TRBJ2-1, with 8 bases identical to TRBD2. J gave up 12 bases and V 5 bases, and 18 bases lay outside the gene matches. This CDR3 contains 16 residues. Germline V gene sequence: CDR1 SGHNT, CDR2 YENEEA. This chain's CDR3 is CASSHNSGVPVSRQFF. The CDR3 DNA sequence: TGTGCCAGCAGCCACAATAGCGGGGTGCCCGTCTCGAGGCAGTTCTTC.

The J gene is TRBJ1-3, the V gene TRBV30; D is possibly TRBD1 (5 bases). Trimming pared 7 bases from V and 3 bases from J, leaving 19 bases between. CDR1 GTSNPN and CDR2 SVGIG come from the germline V gene (reference sequence). CDR3 length equals 15 residues. CDR3 sequence (DNA): TGTGCCTCCACCCTAGAGGGGTCGGGTGGAAACACCATATATTTT. This sequence encodes CASTLEGSGGNTIYF.

V is TRBV4-1 and J is TRBJ2-5; perhaps TRBD2 as D (5 bases). Germline V gene data show CDR1 as MGHRA and CDR2 as YSYEKL. The CDR3 has 14 residues. With 0 bases removed from V and 7 bases from J, the gap between germline ends came to 12 bases. In nucleotides, the CDR3 is TGCGCCAGCAGCCAAGATCCGGGGTCGGGGACCCAGTACTTC. Amino acid sequence: CASSQDPGSGTQYF.